The sequence of this T cell receptor (beta chain) was determined in a study of T cell responses to AZD1222 COVID-19 vaccine. The V gene lost 0 bases and the J gene lost 4 bases, with 10 bases spanning the gap. The CDR3 runs to 15 residues. CDR1 and CDR2 from the germline V gene are LGHNA and YNFKEQ. Only in-frame clones appear in the TCRdb table, and some are missing; sequencing was by immunoSEQ multiplex PCR. The sample lists around 130,000 clones, over 85% occurring once. The sample in question was peripheral blood, obtained on day 0 of AZD1222 vaccination. This chain links TRBV4-2 with TRBJ2-1; TRBD2 might be the D (6 bases). The origin of this receptor is an adult in good health. CDR3 nucleotide sequence: TGTGCCAGCAGCCAAGAGCTAGCGCCTTACAATGAGCAGTTCTTC. Its translation: CASSQELAPYNEQFF.